The clone carrying this T cell receptor (beta chain) came up many times. This specimen comes from a study of T cells of healthy individuals. TCRdb re-called the 5' RACE reads with MiXCR, one entry per CDR3 protein. Among around 83,000 distinct CDR3 sequences listed, roughly 5% were seen once. The CDR3 is 12 residues long. Germline-derived CDR1 and CDR2 are SGHTA and FQGNSA. V was clipped by 7 bases and J by 4 bases, with 11 bases between them. This TCR was recovered from a female donor in good health. The chain has TRBV7-2 and TRBJ2-7; D remains unclear. CDR3 sequence reads: CASTRSSYEQYF. In nucleotides, the CDR3 is TGTGCCAGCACCCGCTCATCGTACGAGCAGTACTTC.